This is a list of T cell receptor beta chains from one sample in a study of control samples from healthy donors and cancer patients. Using immunoSEQ multiplex PCR, the repertoire was profiled, and TCRdb retains in-frame clones only, with some absent. The table lists tens of thousands of clones, around 92% of them singletons. Sequencing was done on a sample of PBMCs. The source is a man aged 50 or older with lung cancer. Both conserved end residues are part of each CDR3.

J: TRBJ1-1; V: TRBV18; CDR3: CASSLTTPGGHTEAFF
J: TRBJ2-7; V: TRBV11-2; CDR3: CASSYRGLTYEQYF
J: TRBJ2-6; V: TRBV2; CDR3: CARGLSDSGANVLTF
J: TRBJ2-7; V: TRBV6-5; CDR3: CASSYSRAVVSYEQYF
J: TRBJ2-5; V: TRBV6-5; CDR3: CASNEQGQGVETQYF
J: TRBJ1-1; V: TRBV20-1; CDR3: CSASPVVENTEAFF
J: TRBJ2-5; V: TRBV7-3; CDR3: CASSPGGTSGVGTQYF
J: TRBJ2-1; V: TRBV10-3; CDR3: CAISEGAGGHYEQFF
J: TRBJ2-7; V: TRBV11-3; CDR3: CASSTGGAEQYF
J: TRBJ1-6; V: TRBV4-2; CDR3: CASSQDTFSYNSPLHF
J: TRBJ1-5; V: TRBV19; CDR3: CASTPGDRGRYLGNQPQHF
J: TRBJ1-1; V: TRBV27; CDR3: CASRGVEGGTEAFF
J: TRBJ1-2; V: TRBV21-1; CDR3: CASSKNRLGYTF
J: TRBJ1-6; V: TRBV27; CDR3: CASSSGTASPLHF
J: TRBJ2-7; V: TRBV10-2; CDR3: CASSDRWDEQYF
J: TRBJ2-5; V: TRBV3-1/TRBV3-2; CDR3: CASSFSGRETQYF
J: TRBJ2-3; V: TRBV7-3; CDR3: CASSEVGLAGEAQYF
J: TRBJ2-5; V: TRBV7-2; CDR3: CASRGGTGETQYF
J: TRBJ2-2; V: TRBV11-2; CDR3: CASSLGLNRDTGELFF
J: TRBJ1-2; V: TRBV28; CDR3: CASNPPGQGVFGYTF
J: TRBJ2-3; V: TRBV5-1; CDR3: CASSQTSTDTQYF
J: TRBJ2-1; V: TRBV18; CDR3: CASSPLGEQFF
J: TRBJ1-3; V: TRBV7-2; CDR3: CASSPEGGQIIYF
J: TRBJ2-5; V: TRBV19; CDR3: CASSPGLAGGETQYF
J: TRBJ2-6; V: TRBV9; CDR3: CASSAGQERLDGANVLTF
J: TRBJ1-4; V: TRBV7-2; CDR3: CASSHLAAKPTEQKLFF
J: TRBJ2-7; V: TRBV6-5; CDR3: CASSYSSAGDEQYF
J: TRBJ1-6; V: TRBV2; CDR3: CASSERWGVGNSPLHF
J: TRBJ2-2; V: TRBV7-6; CDR3: CASSPNRGDTGELFF
J: TRBJ2-2; V: TRBV10-2; CDR3: CASSGPVGELFF
J: TRBJ2-7; V: TRBV7-3; CDR3: CGVQEQYF
J: TRBJ1-5; V: TRBV7-8; CDR3: CASSRTTPSNQPQHF
J: TRBJ1-1; V: TRBV20-1; CDR3: CSASSRQELNTEAFF
J: TRBJ2-1; V: TRBV5-1; CDR3: CASSSGVGSYNEQFF
J: TRBJ1-1; V: TRBV18; CDR3: CASSPSMNTEAFF
J: TRBJ1-3; V: TRBV6-5; CDR3: CASLLGQGGNTIYF
J: TRBJ1-5; V: TRBV4-1; CDR3: CASQQGRYHTHSNQPQHF
J: TRBJ1-1; V: TRBV5-5; CDR3: CASSLGPMNTEAFF
J: TRBJ1-1; V: TRBV3-1/TRBV3-2; CDR3: CASSRGEVNTEAFF
J: TRBJ1-2; V: TRBV14; CDR3: CASSLGQNYGYTF
J: TRBJ2-1; V: TRBV7-2; CDR3: CASSPTGVTDEQFF
J: TRBJ1-6; V: TRBV5-6; CDR3: CASSTLNDSPLHF
J: TRBJ2-5; V: TRBV6-2/TRBV6-3; CDR3: CASSYIGGDFQETQYF
J: TRBJ1-5; V: TRBV19; CDR3: CASSTNQPQHF
J: TRBJ2-7; V: TRBV19; CDR3: CASSTQPDSYEQYF
J: TRBJ1-5; V: TRBV4-3; CDR3: CASSQTTAVEPQHF
J: TRBJ2-7; V: TRBV7-9; CDR3: CASSFTTTGNEQYF
J: TRBJ1-1; V: TRBV6-2/TRBV6-3; CDR3: CASSRNTEAFF